The source of this T cell receptor beta chain is a study of identical twins. Study findings and constraints: There were fewer insertions in abundant cord blood beta clonotypes, but memory repertoires showed no such pattern. Zero-insertion analyses might be partly confounded by invariant T cells like MAIT and iNKT.

This clonotype appeared a few times. The antigen remains unidentified. Mismatch with germline at one junction end may stem from a read error. Only healthy Caucasians were enrolled as donors. A universal primer site was added by template switching, and unique molecular identifiers were carried by the cDNA. MiXCR, applied by TCRdb to the 5' RACE reads, yields one record per CDR3 protein. The table has hundreds of thousands of distinct CDR3 sequences, more than 6.5% seen once. There are 15 residues in the CDR3. The germline CDR1 and CDR2 sequences are PRHDT and FYEKMQ (reference sequence). The same data also contributed to another study, on yellow fever vaccine responses in identical twins.

The clonotype was recovered from a woman between 18 and 30 years old in good health. Material: PBMCs. The V gene is TRBV13, the J gene TRBJ1-2; D gene unclear. The DNA of the CDR3 is TGTGCCAGCAGCATAGGGAAGGAGACAATCTATGGCTACACCTTC. It codes for CASSIGKETIYGYTF.